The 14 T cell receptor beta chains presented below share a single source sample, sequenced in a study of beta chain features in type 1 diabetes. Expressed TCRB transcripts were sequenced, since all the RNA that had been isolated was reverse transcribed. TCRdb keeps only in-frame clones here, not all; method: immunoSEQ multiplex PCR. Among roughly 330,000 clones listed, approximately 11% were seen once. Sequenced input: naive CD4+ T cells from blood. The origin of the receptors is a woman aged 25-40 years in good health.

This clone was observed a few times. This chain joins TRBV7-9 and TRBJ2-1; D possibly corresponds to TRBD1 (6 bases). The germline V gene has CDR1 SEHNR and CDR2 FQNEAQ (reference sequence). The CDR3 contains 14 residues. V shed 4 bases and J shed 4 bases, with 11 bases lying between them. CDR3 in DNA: TGTGCCAGCAGCTGGGGACAATCGTACAATGAGCAGTTCTTC. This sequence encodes CASSWGQSYNEQFF.

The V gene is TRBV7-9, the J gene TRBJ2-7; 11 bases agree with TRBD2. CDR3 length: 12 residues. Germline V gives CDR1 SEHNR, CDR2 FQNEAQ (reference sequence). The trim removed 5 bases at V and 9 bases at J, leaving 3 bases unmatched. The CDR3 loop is CASSGGTSGQYF. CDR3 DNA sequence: TGTGCCAGCAGCGGCGGGACTAGCGGGCAGTACTTC.

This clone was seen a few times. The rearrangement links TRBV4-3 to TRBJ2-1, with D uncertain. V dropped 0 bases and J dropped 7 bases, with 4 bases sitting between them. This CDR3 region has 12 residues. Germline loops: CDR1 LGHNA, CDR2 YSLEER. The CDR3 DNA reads TGCGCCAGCAGCCAAGAAGAGAATGAGCAGTTCTTC. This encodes CASSQEENEQFF.

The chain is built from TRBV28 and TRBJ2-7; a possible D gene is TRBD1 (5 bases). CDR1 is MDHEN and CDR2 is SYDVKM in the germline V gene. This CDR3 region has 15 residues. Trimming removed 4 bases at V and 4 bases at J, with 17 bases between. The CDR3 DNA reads TGTGCCAGCAGTTCCCCCGGCAGGGTAAGGTACGAGCAGTACTTC. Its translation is CASSSPGRVRYEQYF.

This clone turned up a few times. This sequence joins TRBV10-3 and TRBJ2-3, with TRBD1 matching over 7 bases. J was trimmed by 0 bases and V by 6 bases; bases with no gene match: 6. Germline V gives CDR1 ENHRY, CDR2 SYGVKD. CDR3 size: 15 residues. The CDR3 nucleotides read TGTGCCATCAGCGACAGGGACGCTAGCACAGATACGCAGTATTTT. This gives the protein CAISDRDASTDTQYF.

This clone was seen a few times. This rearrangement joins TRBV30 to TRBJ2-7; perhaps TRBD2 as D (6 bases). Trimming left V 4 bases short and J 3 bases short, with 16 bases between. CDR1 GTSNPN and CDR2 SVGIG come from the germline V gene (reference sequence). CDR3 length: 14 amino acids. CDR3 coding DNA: TGTGCCTGGAACGGTGGAGCGGGCCTCTACGAGCAGTACTTC. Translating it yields CAWNGGAGLYEQYF.

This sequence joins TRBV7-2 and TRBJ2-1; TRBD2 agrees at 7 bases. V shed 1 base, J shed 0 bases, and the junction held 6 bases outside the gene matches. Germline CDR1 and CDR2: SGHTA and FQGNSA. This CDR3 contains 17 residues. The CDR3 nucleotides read TGTGCCAGCAGCTTAGAGGCTAGCGGAAGCTCCTACAATGAGCAGTTCTTC. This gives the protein CASSLEASGSSYNEQFF.

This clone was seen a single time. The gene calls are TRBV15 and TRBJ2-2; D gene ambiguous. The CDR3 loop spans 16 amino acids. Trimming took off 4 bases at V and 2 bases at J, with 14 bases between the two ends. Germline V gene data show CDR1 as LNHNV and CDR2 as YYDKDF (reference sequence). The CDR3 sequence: CATSTFTILNTGELFF. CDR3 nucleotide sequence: TGTGCCACCAGCACCTTTACCATACTTAACACCGGGGAGCTGTTTTTT. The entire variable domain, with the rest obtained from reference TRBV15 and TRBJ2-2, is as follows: DAMVIQNPRYQVTQFGKPVTLSCSQTLNHNVMYWYQQKSSQAPKLLFHYYDKDFNNEADTPDNFQSRRPNTSFCFLDIRSPGLGDTAMYLCATSTFTILNTGELFFGEGSRLTVL.

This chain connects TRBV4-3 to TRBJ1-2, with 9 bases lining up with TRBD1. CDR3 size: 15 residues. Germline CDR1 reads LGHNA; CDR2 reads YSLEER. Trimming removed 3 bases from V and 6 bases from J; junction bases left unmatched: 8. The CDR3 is CASSHNRGQSDGYTF. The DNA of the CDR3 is TGCGCCAGCAGCCACAACAGGGGGCAGTCGGATGGCTACACCTTC.

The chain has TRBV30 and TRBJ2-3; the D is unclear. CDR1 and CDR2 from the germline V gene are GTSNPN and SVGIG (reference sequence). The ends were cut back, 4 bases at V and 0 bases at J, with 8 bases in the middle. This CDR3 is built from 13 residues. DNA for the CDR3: TGTGCCTGGAACGACTTAAGCACAGATACGCAGTATTTT. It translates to CAWNDLSTDTQYF.

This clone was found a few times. Here the CDR3 reads CASRGTVNTGELFF. For the CDR3, the DNA is TGTGCCAGCAGAGGGACAGTGAACACCGGGGAGCTGTTTTTT. This rearrangement joins TRBV6-4 to TRBJ2-2; 7 positions agree with TRBD1. Germline CDR1 reads MRHNA; CDR2 reads SNTAGT. This CDR3 is built from 14 residues. V shed 6 bases, J shed 1 base, and the junction held 2 bases outside the gene matches.

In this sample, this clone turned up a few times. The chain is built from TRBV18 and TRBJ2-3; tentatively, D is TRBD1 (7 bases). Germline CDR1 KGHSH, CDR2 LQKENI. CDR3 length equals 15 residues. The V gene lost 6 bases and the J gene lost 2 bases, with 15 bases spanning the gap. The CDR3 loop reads CASSPLEGATDTQYF. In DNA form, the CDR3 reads TGTGCCAGCTCCCCCTTGGAGGGGGCCACAGATACGCAGTATTTT.

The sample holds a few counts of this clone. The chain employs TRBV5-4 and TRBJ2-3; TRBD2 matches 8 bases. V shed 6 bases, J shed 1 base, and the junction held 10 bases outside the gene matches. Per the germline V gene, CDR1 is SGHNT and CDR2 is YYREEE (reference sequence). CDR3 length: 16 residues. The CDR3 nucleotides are TGTGCCAGCACCGTACCTAGCGGGTCTCGCACAGATACGCAGTATTTT. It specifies CASTVPSGSRTDTQYF.

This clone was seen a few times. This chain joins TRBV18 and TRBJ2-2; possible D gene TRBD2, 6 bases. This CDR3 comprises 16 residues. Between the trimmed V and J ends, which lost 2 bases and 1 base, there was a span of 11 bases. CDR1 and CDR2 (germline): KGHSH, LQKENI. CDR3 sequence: CASSPNSGGNTGELFF. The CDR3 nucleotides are TGTGCCAGCTCACCAAATAGCGGAGGGAACACCGGGGAGCTGTTTTTT.